Sequencing of this T cell receptor beta chain was carried out in a study of T cells in Graves' hyperthyroidism and ophthalmopathy. Germline CDR1 and CDR2: SGDLS and YYNGEE. Trimming shortened V by 2 bases and J by 3 bases, and 23 bases separated the two germline ends. The CDR3 is made up of 18 amino acids. Amplified regions were TCR beta CDR3 sequences from RNA transcripts. First-round RT-PCR of the TCR CDR3 relied on the HTBI primer set. TCRdb processed the multiplex PCR reads anew with MiXCR; each CDR3 protein has one entry. The data show 300,000 to 450,000 distinct CDR3 sequences, 13% to 15% seen once.

This TCR was sampled from a woman aged 30 to 39 with Graves' ophthalmopathy. Material for sequencing was blood. The chain has TRBV9 and TRBJ1-2; TRBD1 might be the D (6 bases). CDR3 nucleotide sequence: TGTGCCAGCAGCGTGACGCCCGGGGGGCAGCCTCCCGACTATGGCTACACCTTC. It encodes CASSVTPGGQPPDYGYTF. The full variable domain, in which reference TRBV9 and TRBJ1-2 provide the parts outside the CDR3, is DSGVTQTPKHLITATGQRVTLRCSPRSGDLSVYWYQQSLDQGLQFLIQYYNGEERAKGNILERFSAQQFPDLHSELNLSSLELGDSALYFCASSVTPGGQPPDYGYTFGSGTRLTVV.